This T cell receptor (beta chain) was identified in a study of blood T cell repertoires in COVID-19 (dated by TCRdb to the early 2020s). A note on the overall study: Samples from collaborators originated in the United States, Italy and Spain and spanned both the acute and convalescent phases of COVID-19. The prospective study material was composed of cDNA or gDNA derived from T cells, B-cell-depleted T cells, or PBMCs. The dataset comprised deeply sampled blood TCRbeta repertoires from subjects exposed to, actively infected with, or recovered from COVID-19. The repertoires were released in a freely available public database intended as a resource for research on the immune response to SARS-CoV-2. The samples were drawn from two sources: the first 160 participants of the ongoing ImmuneRACE study, and approximately 1,300 subjects contributed by 6 global collaborators. A de-identified subject ID, COVID-19 status, age in years and sex were almost always included in the sample metadata. Where available, HLA class I and class II types were taken from metadata supplied by the sample provider and were not determined by assay-based typing. Study-wide findings and limitations: The quantity of clinical and demographic metadata differed by source and by participant and was supplied without curation.

The immunoSEQ Assay, a bias-controlled multiplex PCR, was used to amplify TCRbeta CDR3 regions from genomic DNA. The study's processing was this. The number of nucleated cells in each sample was estimated by amplification of reference gene primers within the assay. Sequence reads were collapsed and filtered to measure the absolute abundance of every unique TCRbeta CDR3 rearrangement. For each sample, productive Simpson clonality was calculated as the square root of Simpson's diversity index over productive rearrangements. This immuneACCESS table, as held by TCRdb, lists in-frame sequences with V and J called but not all clones. Of the missing ones, under half trace to an unresolved V gene in checked studies; the others have no known cause. D and trimming were read from the DNA, whereas the V and J calls and clone size are those reported in that table. The sample table records some 700,000 clones; about 90% of these occur just once. Roughly 0.25% of the sample belongs to the ten largest clones.

This clone has a single count. Which antigen it targets is not known. No much larger clonotype is one base removed from it; base qualities were not supplied. Whole blood was collected in K2EDTA tubes by collaborating institutions according to the institutions' own protocols. For TCRbeta analysis, collaborator samples were shipped as frozen whole blood, as isolated PBMCs, or as DNA extracted from either sample type. V is cut back by 4 bases and J by 8 bases, with 8 bases in the junction unmatched. The CDR3, from cysteine to phenylalanine, totals 14 residues. Only the CDR3 region is kept as DNA, spanning 42 bases read in frame from base 1. CDR1 SGHTA and CDR2 FQGNSA are derived from the germline V gene.

The material sequenced was peripheral blood. The clonotype was recovered from a woman under 30 with acute or convalescent COVID-19. The chain is encoded by TRBV7-2 joined to TRBJ1-2; TRBD1 matches 9 bases in the middle. The DNA sequence reads TGTGCCAGCAGCTCGGGACAGGGCGTAGGGGGCTACACCTTC. It encodes CASSSGQGVGGYTF.